Below are 23 T cell receptor beta chains sequenced from a single sample in a study of early T cells in non-severe SARS-CoV-2 infection. MiXCR, run by TCRdb on the 5' RACE reads, gives a single entry per CDR3 protein. The sample lists 50,000 or so distinct CDR3 sequences; 9.5% to 15% were seen once. Sequenced material: whole blood. These receptors were obtained from an adult who was a healthcare worker with PCR-confirmed SARS-CoV-2 infection or an uninfected control (not recorded which).

V gene TRBV27 combines with J gene TRBJ1-1, with D unclear. Germline CDR1 and CDR2: MNHEY and SMNVEV (reference sequence). The CDR3 has 10 residues. Deletions cut 8 bases from V and 2 bases from J, with 3 bases between. CDR3 loop: CASGNTEAFF. The CDR3 coding sequence is TGTGCCAGCGGTAACACTGAAGCTTTCTTT.

This clonotype was seen ten or more times. The chain combines TRBV7-2 with TRBJ1-2; D not certain. The CDR3 extends over 13 amino acids. Germline assignment: CDR1 SGHTA and CDR2 FQGNSA. Trimming shortened V by 0 bases and J by 5 bases, and 7 bases separated the two germline ends. The CDR3 region is CASSLATRYGYTF. CDR3 DNA sequence: TGTGCCAGCAGCTTAGCCACTAGGTATGGCTACACCTTC.

This rearrangement joins TRBV27 to TRBJ1-1, with D possibly matching TRBD1 (6 bases). V lost 5 bases and J 2 bases, leaving 15 bases between the germline ends. The CDR3 extends over 15 amino acids. Germline CDR1 is MNHEY and CDR2 is SMNVEV (reference sequence). CDR3 sequence: CASSTLTGSNTEAFF. In nucleotides, the CDR3 is TGTGCCAGCAGTACCTTGACAGGTTCTAACACTGAAGCTTTCTTT.

The J gene is TRBJ1-5, the V gene TRBV6-1; 10 bases are shared with TRBD1. CDR3 length: 16 amino acids. The ends lost 2 bases at V and 4 bases at J; junction bases unmatched: 5. Germline assignment: CDR1 MNHNS and CDR2 SASEGT. Written as DNA, the CDR3 is TGTGCCAGCAGTGAACGGATGGGACAGGGGAATCAGCCCCAGCATTTT. Amino acid sequence: CASSERMGQGNQPQHF.

The chain recombines TRBV4-3 with TRBJ2-3; possible D gene TRBD2, 6 bases. Germline-derived CDR1 and CDR2 are LGHNA and YSLEER. With 2 bases removed from V and 1 base from J, the gap between germline ends came to 10 bases. This CDR3 comprises 15 residues. The CDR3 is CASSQRPGGTDTQYF. DNA of the CDR3: TGCGCCAGCAGCCAACGGCCGGGAGGCACAGATACGCAGTATTTT.

This clonotype was counted many times. CDR3 bases: TGTGCCAGCAGCTTAACCTCAGGGGGCGACGAGCAGTACTTC. It codes for CASSLTSGGDEQYF. The chain is built from TRBV7-2 and TRBJ2-7; 8 bases are a match to TRBD1. CDR1 is SGHTA, CDR2 FQGNSA, per germline. The CDR3 contains 14 residues. The junction had 5 bases not matched to a gene; V was cut back by 2 bases and J by 5 bases. Together with reference TRBV7-2 and TRBJ2-7, the CDR3 gives the full variable domain: GAGVSQSPSNKVTEKGKDVELRCDPISGHTALYWYRQSLGQGLEFLIYFQGNSAPDKSGLPSDRFSAERTGGSVSTLTIQRTQQEDSAVYLCASSLTSGGDEQYFGPGTRLTVT.

This clonotype was seen at least ten times. V is TRBV5-1 and J is TRBJ1-1, with D unresolved. Trimming removed 3 bases at V and 0 bases at J, with 12 bases between. The CDR3 contains 15 residues. The germline CDR1 and CDR2 sequences are SGHRS and YFSETQ. Here the CDR3 reads CASSSSVIMNTEAFF. The CDR3 DNA reads TGCGCCAGCAGCTCCTCTGTCATTATGAACACTGAAGCTTTCTTT.

CDR3 DNA: TGTGCCAGCAGCTTAGGGGGCCGCGGACCATCCTACGAGCAGTACTTC. Translation: CASSLGGRGPSYEQYF. The chain joins TRBV7-2 to TRBJ2-7, with D tentatively TRBD1 (5 bases). Germline V gene sequence: CDR1 SGHTA, CDR2 FQGNSA. Trimming removed 1 base at V and 1 base at J, with 14 bases between. CDR3 length: 16 amino acids. The full variable domain, completed using reference TRBV7-2 and TRBJ2-7, is GAGVSQSPSNKVTEKGKDVELRCDPISGHTALYWYRQSLGQGLEFLIYFQGNSAPDKSGLPSDRFSAERTGGSVSTLTIQRTQQEDSAVYLCASSLGGRGPSYEQYFGPGTRLTVT.

There are a few counts of this clonotype. The chain combines TRBV7-6 with TRBJ1-1, with D possibly being TRBD1 (5 bases). The germline V and J ends were trimmed by 5 bases and 0 bases, with 13 bases remaining between them. This CDR3 contains 15 residues. Per germline, CDR1 SGHVS and CDR2 FNYEAQ. In DNA, the CDR3 is TGTGCCAGCAGCATGGGGGGGTTAATGAACACTGAAGCTTTCTTT. Translation gives CASSMGGLMNTEAFF.

This clonotype was observed at least ten times. The gene calls are TRBV11-2 and TRBJ2-7; TRBD2 matches 7 bases. The CDR3 is 14 amino acids. Trimming removed 2 bases from V and 5 bases from J; junction bases left unmatched: 6. Germline CDR1 reads SGHAT; CDR2 reads FQNNGV. The CDR3 DNA reads as TGTGCCAGCAGCTTAACTCCGGGAGGAAACGAGCAGTACTTC. It translates to CASSLTPGGNEQYF.

This clonotype was seen more than once but under ten times. V usage is TRBV4-1 and J usage is TRBJ2-1, with 14 bases fitting TRBD2. The ends lost 1 base at V and 0 bases at J; junction bases unmatched: 2. The CDR3 length is 18 residues. Germline V gene sequence: CDR1 MGHRA, CDR2 YSYEKL. The CDR3 sequence: CASSQGTSGGRSYNEQFF. The CDR3 DNA reads TGCGCCAGCAGCCAAGGGACTAGCGGGGGGCGCTCCTACAATGAGCAGTTCTTC.

The chain recombines TRBV11-1 with TRBJ2-1; 8 positions match TRBD2. The germline V gene has CDR1 SGHAT and CDR2 FQDESV (reference sequence). The CDR3 covers 18 residues. V trimming: 1 base; J trimming: 0 bases; junction bases outside the gene matches: 8. The CDR3 sequence is CASSLVGSGISSYNEQFF. The CDR3, as DNA: TGTGCCAGCAGCTTAGTTGGTAGCGGGATCAGCTCCTACAATGAGCAGTTCTTC. The full variable domain, rest sourced from reference TRBV11-1 and TRBJ2-1, is EAEVAQSPRYKITEKSQAVAFWCDPISGHATLYWYRQILGQGPELLVQFQDESVVDDSQLPKDRFSAERLKGVDSTLKIQPAELGDSAMYLCASSLVGSGISSYNEQFFGPGTRLTVL.

This clonotype appeared many times. The chain links TRBV6-5 to TRBJ1-1; maybe TRBD1 (6 bases). Trimming shortened V by 5 bases and J by 0 bases, and 10 bases separated the two germline ends. Germline CDR1 MNHEY, CDR2 SVGAGI. CDR3 length: 14 residues. In DNA form, the CDR3 reads TGTGCCAGCAGTAACGCAGGGGTGAACACTGAAGCTTTCTTT. Its protein is CASSNAGVNTEAFF.

The chain links TRBV19 to TRBJ1-1; the D is unclear. The ends were cut back, 2 bases at V and 0 bases at J, with 10 bases in the middle. CDR3 length equals 15 residues. Germline V gene sequence: CDR1 LNHDA, CDR2 SQIVND (reference sequence). The CDR3 region is CASSINSMMNTEAFF. DNA of the CDR3: TGTGCCAGTAGTATAAACAGTATGATGAACACTGAAGCTTTCTTT.

This clonotype was observed a few times. This chain uses TRBV10-2 with TRBJ1-6; perhaps TRBD1 as D (5 bases). The V end was cut by 5 bases, the J end by 7 bases, with 12 bases between. The CDR3 covers 14 residues. CDR1 is WSHSY and CDR2 is SAAADI in the germline V gene. In nucleotides, the CDR3 is TGCGCCAGCAGTAGGTCAGGGAGAAATTCACCCCTCCACTTT. It translates to CASSRSGRNSPLHF.

This clonotype has ten or more counts. The CDR3 DNA reads TGTGCCAGCTCTCGGACTAGCGGGAAATACAATGAGCAGTTCTTC. This gives the protein CASSRTSGKYNEQFF. This chain joins TRBV18 and TRBJ2-1; the match to TRBD2 covers 12 bases. Germline CDR1 is KGHSH and CDR2 is LQKENI. Trimming at V came to 6 bases and at J to 4 bases, leaving 4 bases not matched to a gene. The CDR3 is 15 residues long.

This clonotype is judged medium-sized (0.01 to 0.1%). This chain links TRBV20-1 with TRBJ2-1; D gene ambiguous. Trimming cost V 3 bases and J 10 bases, with 16 bases left between them. Germline V CDR1 and CDR2: DFQATT, SNEGSKA (reference sequence). This CDR3 has 13 amino acids. Here the CDR3 DNA reads TGCAGTGCTAGTCGGGCAGGCACCGGGGAGCAGTTCTTC. It yields the protein CSASRAGTGEQFF.

This clonotype was recorded at least ten times. The J gene is TRBJ2-5, the V gene TRBV9; D tentatively fits TRBD1 or TRBD2 (5 bases each). Trimming stripped 3 bases from V and 0 bases from J, with 18 bases between. Looked up from germline, CDR1 is SGDLS and CDR2 is YYNGEE. This CDR3 region has 17 residues. CDR3 DNA sequence: TGTGCCAGCAGCGAGTCCGGGACCACTTCGTACCAAGAGACCCAGTACTTC. Translating it yields CASSESGTTSYQETQYF.

This clonotype was observed a few times. The chain is built from TRBV6-6 and TRBJ2-2; D call uncertain. CDR1 and CDR2 (germline): MNHNY, SVGAGI (reference sequence). There are 14 residues in the CDR3. Trimming cost V 6 bases and J 1 base, with 9 bases left between them. In nucleotides, the CDR3 is TGTGCCAGCAGGAAGGGCGGGAACACCGGGGAGCTGTTTTTT. Translated, it gives CASRKGGNTGELFF.

Many counts were recorded for this clonotype. The V gene is TRBV24-1, the J gene TRBJ2-5, with TRBD2 matching over 9 bases. After removal of 7 bases from V and 4 bases from J, the junction contained 3 bases not matched to a gene. The germline gives CDR1 KGHDR, CDR2 SFDVKD. The CDR3 has 13 residues. The CDR3 here is CATRASGIETQYF. CDR3 sequence (DNA): TGTGCCACCAGGGCTAGCGGGATAGAGACCCAGTACTTC.

This clonotype was detected ten times or more. The chain recombines TRBV27 with TRBJ1-5; D uncertain. Germline V gene lookup returns CDR1 MNHEY and CDR2 SMNVEV (reference sequence). Trimming took 3 bases from V and 3 from J, leaving 6 bases between them. This CDR3 is 13 amino acids long. CDR3 protein: CASSLWINQPQHF. The CDR3 nucleotides are TGTGCCAGCAGTTTGTGGATCAATCAGCCCCAGCATTTT.

The V gene is TRBV9, the J gene TRBJ1-4; D not certain. The ends were cut back, 4 bases at V and 5 bases at J, with 9 bases in the middle. The CDR3 has 13 residues. Germline V gene lookup returns CDR1 SGDLS and CDR2 YYNGEE. This CDR3 is CASSSDGNEKLFF. CDR3 nucleotides: TGTGCCAGCAGCTCGGACGGAAATGAAAAACTGTTTTTT.

The table lists this clonotype with many counts. For the CDR3, the DNA is TGTGCCAGCAGCGAGAACACTGAAGCTTTCTTT. Protein product: CASSENTEAFF. The chain couples TRBV2 to TRBJ1-1; D is uncertain. CDR1 and CDR2 from the germline V gene are SNHLY and FYNNEI. This CDR3 spans 11 amino acids. V was trimmed by 6 bases and J by 1 base, leaving 3 bases between them.